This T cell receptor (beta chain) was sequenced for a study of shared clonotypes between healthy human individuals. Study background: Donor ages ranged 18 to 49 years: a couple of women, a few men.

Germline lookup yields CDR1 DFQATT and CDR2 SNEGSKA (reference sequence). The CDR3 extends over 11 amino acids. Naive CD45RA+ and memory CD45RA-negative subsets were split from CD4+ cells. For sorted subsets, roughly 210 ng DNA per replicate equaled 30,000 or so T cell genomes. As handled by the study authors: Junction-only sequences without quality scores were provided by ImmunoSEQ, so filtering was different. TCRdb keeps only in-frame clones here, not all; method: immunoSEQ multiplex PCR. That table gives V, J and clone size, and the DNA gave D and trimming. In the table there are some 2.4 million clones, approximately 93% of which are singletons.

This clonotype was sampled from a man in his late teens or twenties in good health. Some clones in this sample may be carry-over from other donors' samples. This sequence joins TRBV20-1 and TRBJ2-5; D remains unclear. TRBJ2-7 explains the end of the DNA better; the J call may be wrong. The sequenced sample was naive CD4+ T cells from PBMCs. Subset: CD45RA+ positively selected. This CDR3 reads CSASMGYEQYF. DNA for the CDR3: TGCAGTGCATCGATGGGCTACGAGCAGTACTTC.